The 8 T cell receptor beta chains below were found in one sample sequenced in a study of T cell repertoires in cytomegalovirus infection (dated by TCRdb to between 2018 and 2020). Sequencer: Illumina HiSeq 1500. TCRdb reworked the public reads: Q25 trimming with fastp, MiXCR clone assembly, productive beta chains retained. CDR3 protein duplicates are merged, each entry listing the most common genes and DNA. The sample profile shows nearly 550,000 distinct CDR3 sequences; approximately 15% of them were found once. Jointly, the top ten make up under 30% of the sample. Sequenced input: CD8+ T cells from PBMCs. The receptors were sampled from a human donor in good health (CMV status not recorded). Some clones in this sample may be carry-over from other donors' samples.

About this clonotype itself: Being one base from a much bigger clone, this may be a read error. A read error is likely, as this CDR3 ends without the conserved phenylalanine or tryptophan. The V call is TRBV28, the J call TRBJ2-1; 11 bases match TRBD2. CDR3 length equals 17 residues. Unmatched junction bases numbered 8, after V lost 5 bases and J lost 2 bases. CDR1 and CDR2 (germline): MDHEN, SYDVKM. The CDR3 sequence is CASSGVGTSGTYNEQFL. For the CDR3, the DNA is TGTGCCAGCAGTGGAGTCGGGACTAGCGGTACCTACAATGAGCAGTTCTTA.

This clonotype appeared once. The CDR3 loop reads CSADSLHVVDTDTQYF. The CDR3 DNA is TGCAGTGCTGATAGTCTTCACGTAGTAGACACAGATACGCAGTATTTT. The gene calls are TRBV20-1 and TRBJ2-3; no firm D call. V lost 5 bases and J lost 2, with 20 bases in between. This CDR3 has 16 amino acids. Germline V CDR1 and CDR2: DFQATT, SNEGSKA (reference sequence).

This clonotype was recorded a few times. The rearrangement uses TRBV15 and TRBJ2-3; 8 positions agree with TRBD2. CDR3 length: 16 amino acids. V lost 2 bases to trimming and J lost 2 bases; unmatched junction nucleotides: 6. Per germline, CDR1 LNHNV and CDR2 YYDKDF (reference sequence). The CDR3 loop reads CATSRSGGGSTDTQYF. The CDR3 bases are TGTGCCACCAGCAGATCGGGAGGGGGGTCCACAGATACGCAGTATTTT.

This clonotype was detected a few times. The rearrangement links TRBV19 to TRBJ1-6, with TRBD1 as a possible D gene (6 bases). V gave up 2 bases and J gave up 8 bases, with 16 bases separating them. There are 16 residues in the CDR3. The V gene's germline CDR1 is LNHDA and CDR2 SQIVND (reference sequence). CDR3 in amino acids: CASSIKGGGRDSPLHF. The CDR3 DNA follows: TGTGCCAGTAGTATAAAGGGAGGGGGGCGAGATTCACCCCTCCACTTT. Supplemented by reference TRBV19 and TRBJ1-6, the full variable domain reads DGGITQSPKYLFRKEGQNVTLSCEQNLNHDAMYWYRQDPGQGLRLIYYSQIVNDFQKGDIAEGYSVSREKKESFPLTVTSAQKNPTAFYLCASSIKGGGRDSPLHFGNGTRLTVT.

The DNA of the CDR3 is TGCGCCAGCAGCCAAATTGGGGGCGATGGTTTCTATGGCTACACCTTC. Protein: CASSQIGGDGFYGYTF. The chain joins TRBV4-1 to TRBJ1-2; D is possibly TRBD1 (6 bases). CDR1 is MGHRA and CDR2 is YSYEKL in the germline V gene. The V and J ends lost 2 bases and 4 bases respectively, with 17 bases between them. The CDR3 length is 16 residues.

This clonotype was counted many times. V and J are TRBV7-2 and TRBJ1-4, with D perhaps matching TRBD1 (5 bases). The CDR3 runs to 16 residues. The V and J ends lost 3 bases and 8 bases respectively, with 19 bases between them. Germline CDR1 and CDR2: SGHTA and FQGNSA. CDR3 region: CASSLGPTPTREKLFF. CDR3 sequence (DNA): TGTGCCAGCAGCTTGGGACCCACTCCAACTAGGGAAAAACTGTTTTTT.

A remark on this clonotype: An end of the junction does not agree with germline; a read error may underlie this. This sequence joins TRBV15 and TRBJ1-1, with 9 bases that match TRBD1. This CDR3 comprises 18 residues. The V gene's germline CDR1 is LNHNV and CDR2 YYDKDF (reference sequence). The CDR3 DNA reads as TGTGCCACCAGCGAGCCAAAGGGGACAGGGTTCATGAACTCTGAAGCTTTCTTT. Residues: CATSEPKGTGFMNSEAFF.

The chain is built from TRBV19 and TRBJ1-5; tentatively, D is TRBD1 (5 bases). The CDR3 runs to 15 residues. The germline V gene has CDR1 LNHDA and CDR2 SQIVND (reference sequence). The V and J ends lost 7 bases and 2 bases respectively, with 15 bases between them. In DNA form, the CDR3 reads TGTGCCAGTACCAGTAGAGGGGAAGGCAATCAGCCCCAGCATTTT. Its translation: CASTSRGEGNQPQHF.